One and the same sample provided the 18 T cell receptor beta chains below, sequenced in a study of spatial heterogeneity in lung cancer. As to time point: sample taken at primary tumor resection. No cells were sorted before sequencing. The whole RNA sequenced was extracted from tumor, nontumor lung or frozen PBMC. MiXCR, applied by TCRdb to the 5' RACE reads, yields one record per CDR3 protein. The sample has around 610 distinct CDR3 sequences, approximately 30% seen once; the top ten hold about 15%. The sample in question was PBMCs, obtained at surgery. All receptors come from a male donor with early-stage non-small cell lung cancer.

To note about this clonotype: This beta chain is a stray read from a library made for alpha chains; its abundance is not meaningful. The V call is TRBV7-9, the J call TRBJ2-2; the D gene could be TRBD1 or TRBD2 (5 bases each). Trimming took off 4 bases at V and 0 bases at J, with 18 bases between the two ends. CDR1 and CDR2 (germline): SEHNR, FQNEAQ (reference sequence). CDR3 size: 18 residues. The CDR3 protein is CASSSSYGTDSNTGELFF. In DNA, the CDR3 is TGTGCCAGCAGCTCCTCCTATGGGACGGACTCGAACACCGGGGAGCTGTTTTTT.

This clonotype has just a few counts. This beta chain is an unintended read in a library built for alpha chains; its size means little. The chain has TRBV5-8 and TRBJ2-7; TRBD1 aligns across 10 bases. V dropped 4 bases and J dropped 5; count of bases not matched to a gene: 6. The CDR3 totals 14 residues. Germline CDR1 is SGHTS and CDR2 is YDEGEE. CDR3 DNA: TGTGCCAGCAGCCACGGGACAGGGGCCGACGAGCAGTACTTC. This encodes CASSHGTGADEQYF.

This clonotype was seen just once. Little can be read into the size of this beta chain, an off-target read in a library designed for alpha chains. The chain couples TRBV29-1 to TRBJ2-5; D might be TRBD1 (5 bases). The germline V gene has CDR1 SQVTM and CDR2 ANQGSEA. This CDR3 is built from 12 residues. Deletions cut 8 bases from V and 5 bases from J, with 15 bases between. For the CDR3, the DNA is TGCAGCTCAAGTGGGGCGGAGGAGACCCAGTACTTC. Translated, it gives CSSSGAEETQYF. The full variable domain, rest sourced from reference TRBV29-1 and TRBJ2-5, is SAVISQKPSRDICQRGTSLTIQCQVDSQVTMMFWYRQQPGQSLTLIATANQGSEATYESGFVIDKFPISRPNLTFSTLTVSNMSPEDSSIYLCSSSGAEETQYFGPGTRLLVL.

As regards this clonotype: This beta chain lies outside the target of a library built for alpha chains; its clone size means little. The chain uses TRBV4-3 and TRBJ2-1; D is undetermined. V was pared by 0 bases and J by 8 bases, with 11 bases between. CDR1 is LGHNA, CDR2 YSLEER, per germline. This CDR3 region has 14 residues. The CDR3: CASSQEGPGDEQFF. The CDR3 coding sequence is TGCGCCAGCAGCCAAGAGGGCCCGGGCGATGAGCAGTTCTTC.

In the case of this clonotype: The library was built for alpha chains, so this beta chain is an off-target read and its size means little. This rearrangement joins TRBV7-9 to TRBJ2-3; 9 bases agree with TRBD2. Losses at the gene ends were 5 bases for V and 3 bases for J; bases not matched to a gene: 3. CDR3 length: 14 residues. CDR1 and CDR2 from the germline V gene are SEHNR and FQNEAQ (reference sequence). The CDR3 reads CASSLSGGTDTQYF. The DNA for the CDR3 is TGTGCCAGCAGCCTTAGCGGGGGTACAGATACGCAGTATTTT.

Concerning this clonotype itself: In a library made to pick up alpha chains, this beta chain is a stray read with a size that means little. The gene calls are TRBV6-1 and TRBJ2-1, with 11 positions matching TRBD2. The CDR3 length is 17 residues. Looked up from germline, CDR1 is MNHNS and CDR2 is SASEGT. V lost 1 base and J lost 5; bases outside the gene matches: 7. The CDR3 here is CASSEVRLAGKNNEQFF. The CDR3 nucleotides are TGTGCCAGCAGTGAAGTGAGACTAGCGGGGAAAAACAATGAGCAGTTCTTC.

Comment on this clonotype: This beta chain is off target for a library built for alpha chains, so its abundance means little. This chain links TRBV30 with TRBJ2-3; D call uncertain. V lost 1 base, J lost 6 bases, and 14 bases lay in between. The CDR3 is 14 amino acids. CDR1 and CDR2 from the germline V gene are GTSNPN and SVGIG (reference sequence). CDR3 loop: CAWSGPALVDTQYF. As DNA, the CDR3 is TGTGCCTGGAGTGGACCCGCCCTTGTGGATACGCAGTATTTT. The full variable domain, its missing parts supplied by reference TRBV30 and TRBJ2-3, is SQTIHQWPATLVQPVGSPLSLECTVEGTSNPNLYWYRQAAGRGLQLLFYSVGIGQISSEVPQNLSASRPQDRQFILSSKKLLLSDSGFYLCAWSGPALVDTQYFGPGTRLTVL.

Relative to its sample, this clonotype is large. This beta chain turned up in a library designed for alpha chains; as an off-target read, its abundance says little. The rearrangement joins TRBV12-3 or TRBV12-4 to TRBJ2-7; 8 positions agree with TRBD2. Trimming took 6 bases from V and 3 from J; bases not matched to a gene: 7. CDR3 length: 14 residues. As DNA, the CDR3 is TGTGCCAGCAGCCTAGCGGGTGAGGACTACGAGCAGTACTTC. Its translation: CASSLAGEDYEQYF.

This clonotype occurred a few times. The library was prepared for alpha chains; this beta chain is a stray read, so its frequency means little. This chain joins TRBV19 and TRBJ2-2, with D unclear. Trimming left V 7 bases short and J 7 bases short, with 10 bases between. This CDR3 spans 12 amino acids. CDR1 is LNHDA, CDR2 SQIVND, per germline (reference sequence). The DNA for the CDR3 is TGTGCCAGTAATTTCCGGCACGGGGAGCTGTTTTTT. It codes for CASNFRHGELFF.

In its sample, this clonotype is large (0.1 to 1%). Being off target in a library aimed at alpha chains, this beta chain has a size of little meaning. The genes are TRBV12-3 or TRBV12-4 and TRBJ2-3, with 8 bases fitting TRBD1. This CDR3 contains 14 residues. V shed 5 bases, J shed 1 base, and the junction held 2 bases outside the gene matches. DNA for the CDR3: TGTGCCAGCAGTCTGACAGGGGGCACAGATACGCAGTATTTT. This sequence encodes CASSLTGGTDTQYF.

To note about this clonotype: The size of this beta chain means little, since it is a stray read in a library made for alpha chains. This sequence joins TRBV6-5 and TRBJ2-3, with D perhaps matching TRBD1 or TRBD2 (5 bases each). Germline V lookup: CDR1 MNHEY, CDR2 SVGAGI. There are 14 residues in the CDR3. V was pared by 5 bases and J by 0 bases, with 9 bases between. The DNA of the CDR3 is TGTGCCAGCAGTCGGGGCCTTAGCACAGATACGCAGTATTTT. As protein: CASSRGLSTDTQYF.

By share of the sample, this clonotype is large (0.1 to 1%). A library made for alpha chains picked up this beta chain off target, so its size means little. The chain couples TRBV10-3 to TRBJ2-7; tentative D call: TRBD1 (7 bases). This CDR3 region has 13 residues. The V end was cut by 7 bases, the J end by 6 bases, with 16 bases between. Germline-derived CDR1 and CDR2 are ENHRY and SYGVKD. CDR3 amino acids: CAITGLQGGEQYF. The CDR3 DNA sequence: TGTGCCATCACCGGACTTCAGGGGGGCGAGCAGTACTTC.

This clonotype is large. With the library built for alpha chains, this beta chain is off target and its frequency is not meaningful. V usage is TRBV20-1 and J usage is TRBJ2-1, with 8 bases aligning to TRBD2. Trimming took 2 bases from V and 5 from J; bases not matched to a gene: 2. The CDR3 has 13 residues. Germline CDR1 reads DFQATT; CDR2 reads SNEGSKA (reference sequence). Here the CDR3 DNA reads TGCAGTGCTAGAAAACTAGCGGACAATGAGCAGTTCTTC. It translates to CSARKLADNEQFF.

Sample share makes this clonotype large. With the library built for alpha chains, this beta chain is off target and its frequency is not meaningful. This sequence joins TRBV30 and TRBJ2-7; D possibly corresponds to TRBD2 (6 bases). The CDR3 is made up of 14 amino acids. In germline, CDR1 is GTSNPN, CDR2 SVGIG (reference sequence). Trimming stripped 0 bases from V and 7 bases from J, with 16 bases between. The CDR3 DNA reads TGTGCCTGGAGTGTTGGACTATCTCTGGGAGAGCAGTACTTC. Its protein product is CAWSVGLSLGEQYF. Complete variable domain (other parts from reference TRBV30 and TRBJ2-7): SQTIHQWPATLVQPVGSPLSLECTVEGTSNPNLYWYRQAAGRGLQLLFYSVGIGQISSEVPQNLSASRPQDRQFILSSKKLLLSDSGFYLCAWSVGLSLGEQYFGPGTRLTVT.

This clonotype was found a few times. The library was built for alpha chains, so this beta chain is an off-target read and its size means little. J is TRBJ1-2 and V is TRBV10-3; D possibly corresponds to TRBD1 (6 bases). Trimming removed 2 bases from V and 0 bases from J, with 7 bases in between. The CDR3 is 14 residues long. Looked up from germline, CDR1 is ENHRY and CDR2 is SYGVKD. The CDR3 is CAISETGPNYGYTF. The CDR3, as DNA: TGTGCCATCAGTGAGACAGGGCCTAACTATGGCTACACCTTC.

With respect to this clonotype: As an off-target read in a library built for alpha chains, this beta chain has a frequency of little significance. The CDR3 sequence is CSVEGLGVETQYF. CDR3 DNA: TGCAGCGTTGAAGGGCTAGGGGTGGAGACCCAGTACTTC. The rearrangement uses TRBV29-1 and TRBJ2-5; maybe TRBD1 (5 bases). CDR1 and CDR2 (germline): SQVTM, ANQGSEA. V dropped 1 base and J dropped 5 bases, with 11 bases sitting between them. The CDR3 runs to 13 residues.

To note about this clonotype: The library was designed around alpha chains, so this beta chain is a stray read whose abundance carries little weight. The genes are TRBV27 and TRBJ2-7; the match to TRBD2 covers 7 bases. Trimming took 5 bases from V and 7 from J; bases not matched to a gene: 11. In germline, CDR1 is MNHEY, CDR2 SMNVEV (reference sequence). The length of the CDR3 is 14 residues. The DNA of the CDR3 is TGTGCCAGCAGTGGGCTCAGGGAAGCGGGGGAGCAGTACTTC. Amino acids: CASSGLREAGEQYF.

As regards this clonotype: Being off target in a library aimed at alpha chains, this beta chain has a size of little meaning. The rearrangement links TRBV20-1 to TRBJ2-2; D uncertain. CDR3 length equals 13 residues. Per the germline V gene, CDR1 is DFQATT and CDR2 is SNEGSKA (reference sequence). V lost 7 bases, J lost 3 bases, and 12 bases lay in between. The DNA for the CDR3 is TGCAGTGTCCCCAGTTACGACACCGGGGAGCTGTTTTTT. Amino acid sequence: CSVPSYDTGELFF.